What follows are 26 T cell receptor beta chains derived from one specimen sequenced in a study of blood T cell repertoires in COVID-19. Generated by immunoSEQ multiplex PCR, the TCRdb table keeps only in-frame clones and is missing some. The table has 180,000 or so clones, 75% to 90% seen once. The specimen sequenced was PBMCs or T cells enriched from blood (not recorded which). These receptors all stem from a man in his forties who had recovered from COVID-19.

Written as DNA, the CDR3 is TGTGCCAGCAGCCAAGATAAATACGGGATTACCTATGGCTACACCTTC. Protein: CASSQDKYGITYGYTF. The V gene is TRBV4-2, the J gene TRBJ1-2; no clear D. The CDR3 runs to 16 residues. V lost 0 bases and J lost 4, with 15 bases in between. Germline V gene sequence: CDR1 LGHNA, CDR2 YNFKEQ.

The gene calls are TRBV11-3 and TRBJ1-1; 9 bases agree with TRBD1. Unmatched junction bases numbered 9, after V lost 4 bases and J lost 3 bases. Germline-derived CDR1 and CDR2 are SGHNT and YENEEA. The CDR3 consists of 16 residues. CDR3 coding DNA: TGTGCCAGCAGCTCGGGACAGGGACGATATGACACTGAAGCTTTCTTT. It yields the protein CASSSGQGRYDTEAFF. The full variable domain, its missing parts supplied by reference TRBV11-3 and TRBJ1-1, is EAGVVQSPRYKIIEKKQPVAFWCNPISGHNTLYWYLQNLGQGPELLIRYENEEAVDDSQLPKDRFSAERLKGVDSTLKIQPAELGDSAVYLCASSSGQGRYDTEAFFGQGTRLTVV.

This clone appeared once. The chain joins TRBV29-1 to TRBJ2-7; 9 bases fit TRBD2. Per germline, CDR1 SQVTM and CDR2 ANQGSEA. J gave up 2 bases and V 6 bases, and 11 bases lay outside the gene matches. The CDR3 spans 15 residues. CDR3 sequence (DNA): TGCAGCGTACCCGCTAGGGCGGGAGGGACCTACGAGCAGTACTTC. Protein: CSVPARAGGTYEQYF.

The V and J genes are TRBV29-1 and TRBJ2-3; 8 bases match TRBD1. V shed 6 bases, J shed 5 bases, and the junction held 13 bases outside the gene matches. This CDR3 has 15 amino acids. Germline CDR1 and CDR2: SQVTM and ANQGSEA. The CDR3 reads CSVPQTDREIDTQYF. CDR3 sequence (DNA): TGCAGCGTGCCCCAAACGGACAGGGAGATAGATACGCAGTATTTT.

This rearrangement joins TRBV2 to TRBJ1-5, with TRBD1 matching 7 bases. Germline values: CDR1 SNHLY, CDR2 FYNNEI. V lost 6 bases, J lost 3 bases, and 14 bases stayed unmatched. The CDR3 is made up of 17 amino acids. The CDR3 protein is CASSFTRQGAPNQPQHF. DNA for the CDR3: TGTGCCAGCAGCTTCACCCGACAGGGAGCTCCCAATCAGCCCCAGCATTTT.

The V and J genes are TRBV5-5 and TRBJ1-5; 11 nucleotides match TRBD1. J gave up 7 bases and V 3 bases, and 6 bases lay outside the gene matches. Germline V CDR1 and CDR2: SGHKS, YYEKEE (reference sequence). The CDR3 totals 15 residues. The CDR3 DNA follows: TGTGCCAGCAGCTCCGGACAGGGGGCAGGACAGCCCCAGCATTTT. Its translation is CASSSGQGAGQPQHF.

The rearrangement uses TRBV5-6 and TRBJ1-6; 8 positions match TRBD1. J lost 0 bases, V lost 4 bases, and 9 bases had no gene match. The CDR3 is made up of 18 amino acids. Germline values: CDR1 SGHDT, CDR2 YYEEEE. The DNA of the CDR3 is TGTGCCAGCAGCGCCGACAGGGGTCGTAGCTCCTATAATTCACCCCTCCACTTT. Translated, it gives CASSADRGRSSYNSPLHF.

The rearrangement joins TRBV9 to TRBJ1-1; tentatively, D is TRBD1 (6 bases). The CDR3 is made up of 14 amino acids. V lost 3 bases and J lost 4, with 13 bases in between. Per the germline V gene, CDR1 is SGDLS and CDR2 is YYNGEE. CDR3 sequence reads: CASSGAVGATEAFF. The CDR3 nucleotides read TGTGCCAGCAGCGGCGCCGTGGGGGCCACTGAAGCTTTCTTT.

This chain uses TRBV6-5 with TRBJ2-7, with 7 positions matching TRBD2. CDR3 length: 15 amino acids. Trimming at V came to 2 bases and at J to 4 bases, leaving 8 bases not matched to a gene. Germline CDR1 MNHEY, CDR2 SVGAGI. The CDR3 is CASSYALGGGYEQYF. The DNA for the CDR3 is TGTGCCAGCAGTTACGCTCTGGGCGGGGGTTACGAGCAGTACTTC.

This sequence joins TRBV19 and TRBJ1-5, with 8 bases lining up with TRBD1. The germline V gene encodes CDR1 LNHDA and CDR2 SQIVND (reference sequence). The length of the CDR3 is 13 residues. Trimming at V came to 9 bases and at J to 7 bases, leaving 8 bases not matched to a gene. CDR3 region: CASRGQVGQPQHF. As DNA, the CDR3 is TGTGCCAGCCGGGGACAGGTAGGACAGCCCCAGCATTTT.

This clone was detected once. This sequence joins TRBV7-2 and TRBJ2-5, with D perhaps TRBD2 (6 bases). Trimming removed 2 bases from V and 2 bases from J, with 15 bases in between. This CDR3 region has 16 residues. Germline-derived CDR1 and CDR2 are SGHTA and FQGNSA. The CDR3 coding sequence is TGTGCCAGCAGCTTAACTTTGTCGGGGACTCAAGAGACCCAGTACTTC. Amino acid sequence: CASSLTLSGTQETQYF. Together with reference TRBV7-2 and TRBJ2-5, the CDR3 gives the full variable domain: GAGVSQSPSNKVTEKGKDVELRCDPISGHTALYWYRQSLGQGLEFLIYFQGNSAPDKSGLPSDRFSAERTGGSVSTLTIQRTQQEDSAVYLCASSLTLSGTQETQYFGPGTRLLVL.

The genes are TRBV4-1 and TRBJ2-6; D is ambiguous. Germline V gene lookup returns CDR1 MGHRA and CDR2 YSYEKL. The CDR3 sequence is 16 residues long. V lost 4 bases and J lost 0, with 10 bases in between. The DNA for the CDR3 is TGCGCCAGCAGCCGCCTAACAGCCTCTGGGGCCAACGTCCTGACTTTC. Translating it yields CASSRLTASGANVLTF.

The chain has TRBV11-1 and TRBJ2-3; unclear D gene. The CDR3 extends over 11 amino acids. Germline loops: CDR1 SGHAT, CDR2 FQDESV (reference sequence). The ends were cut back, 5 bases at V and 6 bases at J, with 6 bases in the middle. The CDR3 loop reads CASSPRDTQYF. CDR3 sequence (DNA): TGTGCCAGCAGCCCTCGGGATACGCAGTATTTT. Supplemented by reference TRBV11-1 and TRBJ2-3, the full variable domain reads EAEVAQSPRYKITEKSQAVAFWCDPISGHATLYWYRQILGQGPELLVQFQDESVVDDSQLPKDRFSAERLKGVDSTLKIQPAELGDSAMYLCASSPRDTQYFGPGTRLTVL.

This clone appeared once. The chain is built from TRBV28 and TRBJ2-7, with 8 nucleotides matching TRBD2. The CDR3 covers 15 residues. V lost 5 bases and J lost 1; bases outside the gene matches: 7. Germline CDR1 MDHEN, CDR2 SYDVKM. In nucleotides, the CDR3 is TGTGCCAGCAGTCCTGGACTAGCCAAATCCTACGAGCAGTACTTC. Translation gives CASSPGLAKSYEQYF.

This chain joins TRBV3-1 (or the pseudogene TRBV3-2) and TRBJ1-2, with D unclear. V was pared by 1 base and J by 6 bases, with 9 bases between. Germline V gene sequence: CDR1 LGHDT, CDR2 YNNKEL (reference sequence). The CDR3 runs to 13 residues. The CDR3 sequence: CASSQVARDGYTF. DNA of the CDR3: TGTGCCAGCAGCCAAGTGGCCCGGGATGGCTACACCTTC.

This clone was seen once. This chain joins TRBV12-3 or TRBV12-4 and TRBJ1-2; a weak D match, TRBD1 (5 bases). Trimming removed 5 bases at V and 6 bases at J, with 10 bases between. The CDR3 length is 12 residues. This chain's CDR3 is CASSPDINGYTF. In DNA form, the CDR3 reads TGTGCCAGCAGTCCGGACATCAATGGCTACACCTTC.

This clone was seen only a few times. This sequence joins TRBV10-2 and TRBJ1-2; no clear D gene. V dropped 7 bases and J dropped 7 bases, with 13 bases sitting between them. This CDR3 is 12 amino acids long. The V gene's germline CDR1 is WSHSY and CDR2 SAAADI. CDR3 coding DNA: TGCGCCAGCAAACCAACGGGTCCTGGCTACACCTTC. The encoded protein is CASKPTGPGYTF.

The chain links TRBV5-4 to TRBJ2-1, with D tentatively TRBD1 (7 bases). CDR1 and CDR2 from the germline V gene are SGHNT and YYREEE (reference sequence). The CDR3 runs 15 residues. The V end was cut by 4 bases, the J end by 8 bases, with 19 bases between. CDR3 residues: CASSRAGQPPHEQFF. For the CDR3, the DNA is TGTGCCAGCAGCCGCGCGGGACAGCCCCCCCATGAGCAGTTCTTC.

This clone was seen only a few times. The J gene is TRBJ1-2, the V gene TRBV12-3 or TRBV12-4; D unclear. Trimming shortened V by 3 bases and J by 8 bases, and 13 bases separated the two germline ends. This CDR3 has 13 amino acids. Written as DNA, the CDR3 is TGTGCCAGCAGTTTTAAGAGCGAGGAGGGCTACACCTTC. This encodes CASSFKSEEGYTF.

V gene TRBV12-3 or TRBV12-4 combines with J gene TRBJ1-5; 10 bases map to TRBD1. The CDR3 is 13 residues long. J was trimmed by 6 bases and V by 7 bases; bases with no gene match: 3. This CDR3 is CASTGQGGQPQHF. CDR3 nucleotide sequence: TGTGCCAGCACCGGACAGGGGGGTCAGCCCCAGCATTTT.

The chain is built from TRBV6-1 and TRBJ1-5, with TRBD1 matching 7 bases. This CDR3 spans 16 amino acids. V lost 3 bases to trimming and J lost 2 bases; unmatched junction nucleotides: 7. Germline-derived CDR1 and CDR2 are MNHNS and SASEGT. CDR3 sequence: CASSERGGGGNQPQHF. The CDR3, as DNA: TGTGCCAGCAGTGAGAGAGGGGGCGGCGGCAATCAGCCCCAGCATTTT.

The rearrangement joins TRBV24-1 to TRBJ2-5; 7 bases fit TRBD1. The V gene's germline CDR1 is KGHDR and CDR2 SFDVKD. The V gene end was trimmed by 6 bases and the J gene end by 4 bases; junction bases not matched to a gene: 1. This CDR3 is built from 12 residues. The CDR3 bases are TGTGCCACCAGTACAGGGGCAGAGACCCAGTACTTC. This encodes CATSTGAETQYF.

The rearrangement uses TRBV5-1 and TRBJ2-5; weak D call: TRBD2 (6 bases). Germline-derived CDR1 and CDR2 are SGHRS and YFSETQ. CDR3 length: 15 residues. Trimming removed 1 base at V and 4 bases at J, with 14 bases between. The DNA for the CDR3 is TGCGCCAGCAGCTTGTCGACGGGAGTGGTAGAGACCCAGTACTTC. Protein product: CASSLSTGVVETQYF.

V and J are TRBV7-9 and TRBJ2-7, with TRBD1 as a possible D gene (6 bases). Germline V gene data show CDR1 as SEHNR and CDR2 as FQNEAQ (reference sequence). The germline V and J ends were trimmed by 5 bases and 0 bases, with 8 bases remaining between them. CDR3 length equals 13 residues. In DNA, the CDR3 is TGTGCCAGCAGCCACAGGGACTCCTACGAGCAGTACTTC. Translated, it gives CASSHRDSYEQYF.

The chain combines TRBV1 with TRBJ2-2; TRBD1 is the table's D call and was not checked against the DNA. TRBV1 is a known pseudogene. The CDR3 consists of 14 residues. CDR3 residues: CTSSDRENTGELFF. As DNA, the CDR3 is TGCACCAGCTCGGACAGGGAGAACACCGGGGAGCTGTTTTTT.

This clone was seen only a few times. The chain uses TRBV2 and TRBJ2-5; D might be TRBD1 (5 bases). The germline V gene has CDR1 SNHLY and CDR2 FYNNEI. The CDR3 has 13 residues. V was cut by 4 bases and J by 9 bases, with 15 bases left in between. The CDR3 nucleotides read TGTGCCAGCAGTGTGTCAGGGATTGATCCCCAGTACTTC. The encoded protein is CASSVSGIDPQYF.